This TCR beta chain is drawn from a study of blood T cells in healthy people across ages. The study, taken as a whole, reports: Researchers deemed the diversity estimates from one million T cells underestimates.

CDR3 length: 16 residues. Trimming took 5 bases from V and 11 from J; bases not matched to a gene: 15. Aged about 6 to 90, donors were systemically healthy Caucasians from Russia. Concerning this clonotype: As yet, its antigen is unknown.

Primed by a sample-barcoded 5' primer and a J-beta primer mix, a second PCR proceeded for about 7 to 11 cycles. Each single sample gave us at least 2.5 million CDR3-containing paired-end reads. Each CDR3 protein gets one entry after TCRdb re-called the 5' RACE reads with MiXCR. Of 700,000 to 950,000 distinct CDR3 sequences in the sample, over 45% are singletons; the top ten hold 20% to 25%. Source material: blood. This sequence was found in a man aged 25 to 45 in good health. The chain combines TRBV12-3 or TRBV12-4 with TRBJ2-5; 12 bases line up with TRBD2. CDR3 DNA: TGTGCCAGCAGTGCCGCTAGCGGGGGGGCTTTCAGTGAGCAGTACTTC. Translation: CASSAASGGAFSEQYF.